The 27 T cell receptor beta chains below come from one sample, sequenced in a study of cytomegalovirus exposure and HLA in healthy donors. PCR was performed using 60 Vbeta and 13 Jbeta primers. Sequencing used immunoSEQ multiplex PCR; TCRdb keeps in-frame clones, though not all of them. The table lists about 90,000 clones, over 80% of them singletons, with around 2.3% in the top ten. Sequenced sample: PBMCs. These receptors all come from a man between 18 and 35 years old in good health and CMV-seronegative.

This chain connects TRBV6-5 to TRBJ1-5; D perhaps matches TRBD1 (5 bases). The CDR3 length is 13 residues. V was trimmed by 2 bases and J by 8 bases, leaving 10 bases between them. Germline CDR1 reads MNHEY; CDR2 reads SVGAGI. The CDR3 reads CASSYGRDKPQHF. In DNA, the CDR3 is TGTGCCAGCAGTTACGGCAGGGATAAGCCCCAGCATTTT.

The CDR3 nucleotides read TGTGCCAGCAGCTCCAGACAGGGGGGTACCTACGAGCAGTACTTC. Translated: CASSSRQGGTYEQYF. The gene calls are TRBV5-5 and TRBJ2-7, with TRBD1 matching 9 bases. Trimming took 3 bases from V and 2 from J; bases not matched to a gene: 6. This CDR3 region has 15 residues. Per germline, CDR1 SGHKS and CDR2 YYEKEE (reference sequence).

This sequence joins TRBV27 and TRBJ1-1; D is undetermined. Trimming shortened V by 4 bases and J by 0 bases, and 6 bases separated the two germline ends. There are 13 residues in the CDR3. Germline CDR1 reads MNHEY; CDR2 reads SMNVEV (reference sequence). CDR3 loop: CASSYFLNTEAFF. CDR3 DNA: TGTGCCAGCAGTTATTTCTTGAACACTGAAGCTTTCTTT.

This clone was seen just once. J is TRBJ2-7 and V is TRBV4-1; a possible D gene is TRBD1 (6 bases). V lost 2 bases, J lost 7 bases, and 15 bases lay in between. The CDR3 runs 14 residues. Germline loops: CDR1 MGHRA, CDR2 YSYEKL. The CDR3 loop is CASSQRTVGGEQYF. The CDR3 DNA reads as TGCGCCAGCAGCCAAAGGACAGTGGGTGGGGAGCAGTACTTC.

V is TRBV4-1 and J is TRBJ2-5, with 11 bases that match TRBD1. CDR1 and CDR2 (germline): MGHRA, YSYEKL. CDR3 length: 15 residues. V dropped 3 bases and J dropped 5; count of bases not matched to a gene: 5. CDR3 in amino acids: CASSQPGQGEETQYF. The CDR3 nucleotides read TGCGCCAGCAGCCAGCCGGGACAGGGGGAGGAGACCCAGTACTTC.

This chain joins TRBV11-2 and TRBJ2-5; 7 nucleotides match TRBD2. The V segment lost 2 bases and the J segment 4 bases; nucleotides outside the gene matches: 4. This CDR3 spans 14 amino acids. From germline, CDR1 is SGHAT and CDR2 FQNNGV. In DNA form, the CDR3 reads TGTGCCAGCAGCTTAAGTGGGAGGGGAGAGACCCAGTACTTC. This sequence encodes CASSLSGRGETQYF. The full variable domain, completed using reference TRBV11-2 and TRBJ2-5, is EAGVAQSPRYKIIEKRQSVAFWCNPISGHATLYWYQQILGQGPKLLIQFQNNGVVDDSQLPKDRFSAERLKGVDSTLKIQPAKLEDSAVYLCASSLSGRGETQYFGPGTRLLVL.

The rearrangement uses TRBV29-1 and TRBJ2-3, with D tentatively TRBD1 (6 bases). V gave up 4 bases and J gave up 0 bases, with 11 bases separating them. Germline CDR1 is SQVTM and CDR2 is ANQGSEA. CDR3 length: 14 residues. Written as DNA, the CDR3 is TGCAGCGTTGTCTTACAGGGTAGCACAGATACGCAGTATTTT. Its protein is CSVVLQGSTDTQYF.

V gene TRBV21-1 combines with J gene TRBJ1-2. TRBV21-1 is a known pseudogene. The CDR3 totals 15 residues. The CDR3 region is CASSKWVGKLGGYTF. CDR3 in DNA: TGTGCCAGCAGCAAGTGGGTGGGTAAACTAGGGGGCTACACCTTC.

The rearrangement uses TRBV5-1 and TRBJ2-3; TRBD2 aligns across 13 bases. The CDR3 runs 16 residues. CDR1 is SGHRS, CDR2 YFSETQ, per germline. Trimming cost V 0 bases and J 10 bases; bases outside gene matches: 8. The CDR3 reads CASSLEGLAGPLAQYF. For the CDR3, the DNA is TGCGCCAGCAGCTTGGAGGGACTAGCGGGACCGCTAGCGCAGTATTTT.

The chain employs TRBV2 and TRBJ1-5, with unresolved D. The CDR3 is 13 residues long. The germline V and J ends were trimmed by 3 bases and 6 bases, with 9 bases remaining between them. Germline V CDR1 and CDR2: SNHLY, FYNNEI. The CDR3 is CASSDGGLQPQHF. The CDR3 bases are TGTGCCAGCAGTGATGGAGGGCTTCAGCCCCAGCATTTT.

This clone was seen only once. This chain uses TRBV5-1 with TRBJ2-7; 9 nucleotides line up with TRBD2. V lost 0 bases, J lost 0 bases, and 4 bases stayed unmatched. Germline V gives CDR1 SGHRS, CDR2 YFSETQ. The CDR3 loop spans 16 amino acids. CDR3 nucleotide sequence: TGCGCCAGCAGCTTGGGGTCGACTAGCGGCTCCTACGAGCAGTACTTC. As protein: CASSLGSTSGSYEQYF.

The chain links TRBV6-1 to TRBJ2-5; 7 positions agree with TRBD1. Germline V lookup: CDR1 MNHNS, CDR2 SASEGT. CDR3 size: 15 residues. V was pared by 4 bases and J by 5 bases, with 10 bases of the junction left unmatched. The CDR3 spells CASSATDRAVETQYF. The CDR3 region has the DNA TGTGCCAGCAGTGCTACAGACAGGGCCGTTGAGACCCAGTACTTC.

The rearrangement joins TRBV5-1 to TRBJ1-1, with 12 bases fitting TRBD1. Germline CDR1 and CDR2: SGHRS and YFSETQ. The CDR3 sequence is 16 residues long. Trimming took 3 bases from V and 10 from J; bases not matched to a gene: 13. DNA for the CDR3: TGCGCCAGCAGCTCGGGACAGGGGGCAAGGCCGACCGGAGCTTTCTTT. Protein: CASSSGQGARPTGAFF.

This chain joins TRBV2 and TRBJ2-5; 10 bases are a match to TRBD2. The germline CDR1 and CDR2 sequences are SNHLY and FYNNEI. The V segment lost 6 bases and the J segment 5 bases; nucleotides outside the gene matches: 9. This CDR3 has 15 amino acids. The CDR3 protein is CASSETPSGSETQYF. The CDR3 DNA is TGTGCCAGCAGCGAAACCCCTAGCGGGAGTGAGACCCAGTACTTC. Together with reference TRBV2 and TRBJ2-5, the CDR3 gives the full variable domain: EPEVTQTPSHQVTQMGQEVILRCVPISNHLYFYWYRQILGQKVEFLVSFYNNEISEKSEIFDDQFSVERPDGSNFTLKIRSTKLEDSAMYFCASSETPSGSETQYFGPGTRLLVL.

This chain uses TRBV5-4 with TRBJ1-6; TRBD1 matches 7 bases. The CDR3 is 13 residues long. Trimming took 6 bases from V and 8 from J; bases not matched to a gene: 5. The germline V gene has CDR1 SGHNT and CDR2 YYREEE (reference sequence). The CDR3 protein is CASNDRADSPLHF. For the CDR3, the DNA is TGTGCCAGCAACGACAGGGCAGATTCACCCCTCCACTTT.

V is TRBV9 and J is TRBJ2-3, with 9 bases that match TRBD1. This CDR3 contains 21 residues. Looked up from germline, CDR1 is SGDLS and CDR2 is YYNGEE. J gave up 0 bases and V 4 bases, and 21 bases lay outside the gene matches. CDR3 coding DNA: TGTGCCAGCAGCCCTCGGACAGGGTGGGGACAGGGAGTCAGTAGCACAGATACGCAGTATTTT. This codes for CASSPRTGWGQGVSSTDTQYF.

This sequence joins TRBV6-5 and TRBJ1-2; a weak D match, TRBD1 (6 bases). The CDR3 covers 15 residues. Germline V lookup: CDR1 MNHEY, CDR2 SVGAGI. V gave up 0 bases and J gave up 2 bases, with 10 bases separating them. The CDR3 DNA reads TGTGCCAGCAGTTACTCGGGGGCACCGAACTATGGCTACACCTTC. This codes for CASSYSGAPNYGYTF.

The J gene is TRBJ1-5, the V gene TRBV19; unclear D gene. CDR1 is LNHDA and CDR2 is SQIVND in the germline V gene (reference sequence). V gave up 3 bases and J gave up 2 bases, with 14 bases separating them. This CDR3 is 16 amino acids long. The CDR3 bases are TGTGCCAGTAGTATGACACATGGTGATGGCAATCAGCCCCAGCATTTT. It codes for CASSMTHGDGNQPQHF.

The genes are TRBV28 and TRBJ1-5; unclear D gene. The CDR3 extends over 12 amino acids. The V end lost 6 bases, the J end lost 5 bases, and 8 bases lay between the germline ends. Germline V gene lookup returns CDR1 MDHEN and CDR2 SYDVKM. CDR3 in DNA: TGTGCCAGCAGGGAAGAGGATCAGCCCCAGCATTTT. It specifies CASREEDQPQHF. The full variable domain, rest sourced from reference TRBV28 and TRBJ1-5, is DVKVTQSSRYLVKRTGEKVFLECVQDMDHENMFWYRQDPGLGLRLIYFSYDVKMKEKGDIPEGYSVSREKKERFSLILESASTNQTSMYLCASREEDQPQHFGDGTRLSIL.

This chain joins TRBV6-5 and TRBJ1-5; no firm D call. In germline, CDR1 is MNHEY, CDR2 SVGAGI. This CDR3 is built from 15 residues. V dropped 4 bases and J dropped 2 bases, with 12 bases sitting between them. The CDR3 DNA follows: TGTGCCAGCAGTTCAGTTCTCGGGGGCAATCAGCCCCAGCATTTT. Translated: CASSSVLGGNQPQHF.

The chain couples TRBV6-4 to TRBJ2-1; D is possibly TRBD2 (6 bases). The CDR3 runs 15 residues. V was clipped by 4 bases and J by 5 bases, with 15 bases between them. Germline loops: CDR1 MRHNA, CDR2 SNTAGT. This chain's CDR3 is CASSVAVEPHNEQFF. The CDR3, as DNA: TGTGCCAGCAGTGTAGCGGTAGAACCACACAATGAGCAGTTCTTC.

The V call is TRBV7-9, the J call TRBJ1-1, with 9 positions matching TRBD1. Germline V gives CDR1 SEHNR, CDR2 FQNEAQ (reference sequence). The CDR3 consists of 18 residues. Germline trimming cut 0 bases from V and 8 bases from J; bases unmatched to any gene: 16. CDR3 region: CASSLATGTGLISHEAFF. The CDR3 nucleotides read TGTGCCAGCAGCTTAGCGACCGGGACAGGGCTTATATCTCACGAAGCTTTCTTT.

The CDR3 DNA reads as TGTGCCATCAGTGGGCCCCGTGGGGGGGCGCCAACCCAGGCGACCTATGGCTACACCTTC. It encodes CAISGPRGGAPTQATYGYTF. The chain uses TRBV10-3 and TRBJ1-2; perhaps TRBD1 as D (6 bases). The CDR3 is made up of 20 amino acids. Per the germline V gene, CDR1 is ENHRY and CDR2 is SYGVKD. V was trimmed by 4 bases and J by 4 bases, leaving 31 bases between them.

This chain joins TRBV27 and TRBJ2-7; 8 nucleotides agree with TRBD1. Germline V CDR1 and CDR2: MNHEY, SMNVEV (reference sequence). Germline trimming cut 8 bases from V and 4 bases from J; bases unmatched to any gene: 7. The CDR3 covers 13 residues. The DNA for the CDR3 is TGTGCCAGCCGATTCCAGGGGGCATACGAGCAGTACTTC. Its protein product is CASRFQGAYEQYF.

The gene calls are TRBV28 and TRBJ1-5; D remains unclear. Between the trimmed V and J ends, which lost 10 bases and 7 bases, there was a span of 17 bases. The CDR3 is 13 residues long. CDR1 is MDHEN and CDR2 is SYDVKM in the germline V gene. The CDR3 protein is CATRRRDQQPQHF. The CDR3 region has the DNA TGTGCCACCAGACGGAGGGATCAGCAGCCCCAGCATTTT. The variable domain in full, completed from reference TRBV28 and TRBJ1-5, reads DVKVTQSSRYLVKRTGEKVFLECVQDMDHENMFWYRQDPGLGLRLIYFSYDVKMKEKGDIPEGYSVSREKKERFSLILESASTNQTSMYLCATRRRDQQPQHFGDGTRLSIL.

The chain joins TRBV4-3 to TRBJ2-3, with 10 bases fitting TRBD2. Germline V gene sequence: CDR1 LGHNA, CDR2 YSLEER. The CDR3 consists of 18 residues. After removal of 0 bases from V and 2 bases from J, the junction contained 8 bases not matched to a gene. The CDR3 loop is CASSQDLSGGVITDTQYF. The CDR3 DNA sequence: TGCGCCAGCAGCCAAGATTTAAGCGGGGGGGTTATCACAGATACGCAGTATTTT.

CDR3 region: CASSTQQGRNTEAFF. The DNA for the CDR3 is TGTGCCAGCAGCACCCAACAGGGGAGGAATACTGAAGCTTTCTTT. The chain employs TRBV7-2 and TRBJ1-1; 7 nucleotides match TRBD1. The CDR3 extends over 15 amino acids. Germline V gene data show CDR1 as SGHTA and CDR2 as FQGNSA. J lost 5 bases, V lost 5 bases, and 11 bases had no gene match.